Listed below are T cell receptor beta chains from one sample, sequenced in a study of long-term antiretroviral therapy in people with HIV. TCRdb's copy holds only in-frame clones and misses some; the assay was immunoSEQ multiplex PCR. The sample has about 25,000 clones, 65% to 85% seen once; the top ten hold 11%. The sample in question was unsorted PBMCs, obtained 2.1 years after starting antiretroviral therapy. Every receptor here comes from a man younger than 40 with HIV. Each CDR3 is given with its conserved first and last residue. The D gene is left open where the match is weak. Some rows have no size entry. The others give once, few or many, or a class for an expanded clone.

abundance,j_gene,v_gene,d_gene,CDR3nt,CDR3aa
.,TRBJ2-7,TRBV6-5,.,TGTGCCAGCAGTTACTCGAGCGGGGACACCTACGAGCAGTACTTC,CASSYSSGDTYEQYF
.,TRBJ1-5,TRBV30,TRBD1,TGTGCCTGGACTAAGGGGACAGGGCTTCAGCCCCAGCATTTT,CAWTKGTGLQPQHF
.,TRBJ1-2,TRBV19,.,TGTGCCAGTAGTATTGTGGTCACAACCTCCAGTGACTATGGCTACACCTTC,CASSIVVTTSSDYGYTF
.,TRBJ2-7,TRBV20-1,.,TGCAGTGCTAGAGATGGCTACGAGCAGTACTTC,CSARDGYEQYF
.,TRBJ2-2,TRBV5-4,.,TGTGCCAGCAGCCCGGCTCGGCTGGGGGACACCGGGGAGCTGTTTTTT,CASSPARLGDTGELFF
.,TRBJ2-3,TRBV27,.,TGTGCCAGCAGCCCCGGCCGCCTAGCGTCTAGCACAGATACGCAGTATTTT,CASSPGRLASSTDTQYF
.,TRBJ2-1,TRBV29-1,.,TGCAGCGTTCCCGGGGCCCGAAATGAGCAGTTCTTC,CSVPGARNEQFF
few,TRBJ2-7,TRBV6-1,.,TGTGCCAGCAGGGTATCCTACGAGCAGTACTTC,CASRVSYEQYF
.,TRBJ2-5,TRBV6-1,.,TGTGCCAGCAGTTCGGGACAGATGGAGGGAGAGACCCAGTACTTC,CASSSGQMEGETQYF
.,TRBJ1-2,TRBV27,.,TGTGCCAGCAGTTTAAGGGGCGCTGGCTATGGCTACACCTTC,CASSLRGAGYGYTF
.,TRBJ2-1,TRBV7-2,.,TGTGCCAGCAGCTTAGCCGATCTTGAGCAGTTCTTC,CASSLADLEQFF
once,TRBJ2-5,TRBV7-9,.,TGTGCCAGCAGCTTAGATGAACGGCTTACCCAGTACTTC,CASSLDERLTQYF
.,TRBJ2-7,TRBV30,.,TGTGCCTGGAGTCCCGGGGCCCCCTACGAGCAGTACTTC,CAWSPGAPYEQYF
.,TRBJ1-2,TRBV10-3,.,TGTGCCATCAGTGGCCAACAGGGCTCTGGCTACACCTTC,CAISGQQGSGYTF
few,TRBJ2-2,TRBV27,.,TGTGCCAGCAGCCCACTGGGGGCCGACGGGGAGCTGTTTTTT,CASSPLGADGELFF
.,TRBJ1-1,TRBV29-1,.,TGCAGCGTGGCACAGGTCCTGAACACTGAAGCTTTCTTT,CSVAQVLNTEAFF
once,TRBJ1-6,TRBV7-2,TRBD1,TGTGCCAGCACCTCCCGGGCAGGGGGGAATAATTCACCCCTCCACTTT,CASTSRAGGNNSPLHF
.,TRBJ2-7,TRBV19,.,TGTGCGCCCGACGACAGGCACTTCTACGAGCAGTACTTC,CAPDDRHFYEQYF
.,TRBJ2-5,TRBV5-1,TRBD1,TGCGCCAGCAGCAAAGCCCCAGGGGGCTCCCAAGAGACCCAGTACTTC,CASSKAPGGSQETQYF
few,TRBJ2-3,TRBV6-5,TRBD2,TGTGCCAGCAGATCCGGACTAGCGGGAACAGATACGCAGTATTTT,CASRSGLAGTDTQYF
few,TRBJ2-1,TRBV7-2,.,TGTGCCAGCAGCTTCTTCGACACGGTGGGCAGTGAGCAGTTCTTC,CASSFFDTVGSEQFF
.,TRBJ1-2,TRBV5-4,.,TGTGCCAGCAGCTCACCGGGACCTAATAACTATGGCTACACCTTC,CASSSPGPNNYGYTF
.,TRBJ2-1,TRBV30,TRBD2,TGTGCCTGGAAGTCCAGCGGGAGGTTTTTAGGGAATGAGCAGTTCTTC,CAWKSSGRFLGNEQFF
.,TRBJ2-7,TRBV7-2,.,TGTGCCAGCACCTTAGCCGGGTACAAGCAGTACTTC,CASTLAGYKQYF
.,TRBJ2-3,TRBV27,.,TGTGCCAGCAGTCTCCCCGACCGCACAGATACGCAGTATTTT,CASSLPDRTDTQYF
.,TRBJ2-3,TRBV5-1,.,TGCGCCAGCAGCTTGGCCGCTAGTACCGATACGCAGTATTTT,CASSLAASTDTQYF
.,TRBJ2-4,TRBV7-2,TRBD1,TGTGCCAGCAGCCAGCGTTGGGACAGGAACTTAAACATTCAGTACTTC,CASSQRWDRNLNIQYF
.,TRBJ1-5,TRBV7-2,.,TGTGCCAGCAGCTTAGCGGGGGGTCAGCCCCAGCATTTT,CASSLAGGQPQHF
.,TRBJ2-7,TRBV7-9,TRBD2,TGTGCCAGCAGCTTAGCCTCCCGGGGGGACGAGCAGTACTTC,CASSLASRGDEQYF
medium-sized,TRBJ2-7,TRBV21-1,.,TGTGCCAGCAGGAACGGACAGGGGGTTAGGAGCTCCTACGAGCAGTACTTC,CASRNGQGVRSSYEQYF